The 22 T cell receptor beta chains given below trace back to one sample, sequenced in a study of blood T cell repertoires in COVID-19. Repertoires were generated with immunoSEQ multiplex PCR, while TCRdb's copy carries only in-frame clones and drops some. The profile covers some 26,000 clones, with less than 85% appearing a single time and about 1.8% taken by the ten largest. Sequencing used peripheral blood. The receptors derive from a man older than 75 with active or convalescent COVID-19.

This clone was counted between two and nine times. V usage is TRBV15 and J usage is TRBJ1-2; D remains ambiguous. Looked up from germline, CDR1 is LNHNV and CDR2 is YYDKDF (reference sequence). This CDR3 is 13 amino acids long. V was cut by 0 bases and J by 9 bases, with 11 bases left in between. In DNA form, the CDR3 reads TGTGCCACCAGCAGAGATTCACGGGGAAGCTACACCTTC. This sequence encodes CATSRDSRGSYTF.

The gene calls are TRBV7-2 and TRBJ2-3; perhaps TRBD1 as D (6 bases). This CDR3 is built from 14 residues. In germline, CDR1 is SGHTA, CDR2 FQGNSA. V lost 6 bases, J lost 1 base, and 11 bases lay in between. The CDR3 nucleotides are TGTGCCAGCAGGTCAGGGGCGGGCACAGATACGCAGTATTTT. Amino acid sequence: CASRSGAGTDTQYF.

V and J are TRBV2 and TRBJ1-5, with 8 bases that match TRBD1. CDR1 is SNHLY and CDR2 is FYNNEI in the germline V gene. This CDR3 spans 15 amino acids. V shed 7 bases, J shed 6 bases, and the junction held 11 bases outside the gene matches. The CDR3 loop is CASKSDRGDRQPQHF. In DNA form, the CDR3 reads TGTGCCAGCAAGAGCGACAGGGGTGATCGTCAGCCCCAGCATTTT. Based on the CDR3 plus reference TRBV2 and TRBJ1-5, the full variable domain is EPEVTQTPSHQVTQMGQEVILRCVPISNHLYFYWYRQILGQKVEFLVSFYNNEISEKSEIFDDQFSVERPDGSNFTLKIRSTKLEDSAMYFCASKSDRGDRQPQHFGDGTRLSIL.

This chain connects TRBV11-2 to TRBJ2-6; no clear D. The CDR3 is 13 residues long. Germline V gene lookup returns CDR1 SGHAT and CDR2 FQNNGV. V was trimmed by 3 bases and J by 2 bases, leaving 2 bases between them. CDR3 region: CASSFAGANVLTF. As DNA, the CDR3 is TGTGCCAGCAGCTTCGCTGGGGCCAACGTCCTGACTTTC.

A single count supports this clone. V usage is TRBV5-1 and J usage is TRBJ1-2, with 7 bases that match TRBD1. This CDR3 has 15 residues. Looked up from germline, CDR1 is SGHRS and CDR2 is YFSETQ. With V trimmed by 4 bases and J by 4 bases, 10 bases remained unmatched. CDR3 residues: CASSPTGNPGYGYTF. As DNA, the CDR3 is TGCGCCAGCAGCCCGACAGGGAACCCGGGCTATGGCTACACCTTC.

V usage is TRBV7-8 and J usage is TRBJ2-2; 9 bases align to TRBD2. The CDR3 sequence is 17 residues long. From germline, CDR1 is SGHVS and CDR2 FQNEAQ. Trimming removed 5 bases from V and 1 base from J; junction bases left unmatched: 8. Here the CDR3 DNA reads TGTGCCAGCAGCACGAGCGTGACTAGCGGGAACACCGGGGAGCTGTTTTTT. Protein product: CASSTSVTSGNTGELFF.

The rearrangement uses TRBV6-5 and TRBJ2-7, with TRBD2 identical over 11 bases. V lost 2 bases to trimming and J lost 3 bases; unmatched junction nucleotides: 3. This CDR3 has 15 residues. CDR1 MNHEY and CDR2 SVGAGI come from the germline V gene. CDR3 loop: CASSYGGLADYEQYF. DNA of the CDR3: TGTGCCAGCAGTTACGGGGGACTAGCGGACTACGAGCAGTACTTC.

There are a few counts of this clone. V is TRBV28 and J is TRBJ2-2; 7 bases agree with TRBD2. Trimming cost V 1 base and J 0 bases; bases outside gene matches: 8. Germline-derived CDR1 and CDR2 are MDHEN and SYDVKM. The CDR3 length is 18 residues. The CDR3 protein is CASSLLGLAETNTGELFF. The CDR3 DNA follows: TGTGCCAGCAGTTTATTAGGGCTAGCGGAGACGAACACCGGGGAGCTGTTTTTT. The whole variable domain, remainder taken from reference TRBV28 and TRBJ2-2, is DVKVTQSSRYLVKRTGEKVFLECVQDMDHENMFWYRQDPGLGLRLIYFSYDVKMKEKGDIPEGYSVSREKKERFSLILESASTNQTSMYLCASSLLGLAETNTGELFFGEGSRLTVL.

The J gene is TRBJ2-7, the V gene TRBV19; tentatively, D is TRBD2 (7 bases). The CDR3 covers 13 residues. V was cut by 8 bases and J by 6 bases, with 17 bases left in between. The V gene's germline CDR1 is LNHDA and CDR2 SQIVND (reference sequence). For the CDR3, the DNA is TGTGCCAGTGGCCCAAGGGGGGGTGGCGAGCAGTACTTC. It encodes CASGPRGGGEQYF.

The V and J genes are TRBV5-5 and TRBJ2-2, with 7 bases aligning to TRBD1. The CDR3 is made up of 13 amino acids. Germline CDR1 and CDR2: SGHKS and YYEKEE (reference sequence). Trimming cost V 7 bases and J 7 bases; bases outside gene matches: 7. As DNA, the CDR3 is TGTGCCAGCGGACAGGTTGATAACGGGGAGCTGTTTTTT. It specifies CASGQVDNGELFF.

J is TRBJ2-5 and V is TRBV6-5; TRBD2 agrees at 7 bases. V shed 2 bases and J 0 bases; nucleotides not matched to a gene: 3. Germline CDR1 MNHEY, CDR2 SVGAGI. CDR3 size: 15 residues. CDR3 region: CASSYGGVDQETQYF. CDR3 coding DNA: TGTGCCAGCAGTTACGGGGGGGTTGACCAAGAGACCCAGTACTTC.

The V gene is TRBV2, the J gene TRBJ1-1, with a tentative D call TRBD1 (5 bases). Germline V CDR1 and CDR2: SNHLY, FYNNEI. CDR3 length: 13 residues. V shed 7 bases and J shed 1 base, with 10 bases lying between them. The DNA for the CDR3 is TGTGCCAGCATACGGACACCGAACACTGAAGCTTTCTTT. It codes for CASIRTPNTEAFF.

This sequence joins TRBV5-6 and TRBJ1-1; 9 positions match TRBD1. CDR1 is SGHDT and CDR2 is YYEEEE in the germline V gene. Germline trimming cut 3 bases from V and 5 bases from J; bases unmatched to any gene: 8. The CDR3 extends over 15 amino acids. CDR3 residues: CASSSIQGARTEAFF. The CDR3 DNA reads as TGTGCCAGCAGCTCGATACAGGGGGCGCGGACTGAAGCTTTCTTT.

A word on this clone: Its ends do not fully match the called genes, so a read error is possible. The rearrangement joins TRBV19 to TRBJ1-2; 7 nucleotides align to TRBD1. CDR3 length equals 14 residues. The germline V gene has CDR1 LNHDA and CDR2 SQIVND (reference sequence). CDR3 bases: TGTGCCAGTAGCTTTCCGACAGGGAAGGATGTTTGGGTCTTC. Translation gives CASSFPTGKDVWVF.

The rearrangement uses TRBV19 and TRBJ1-1; 7 nucleotides agree with TRBD1. CDR1 is LNHDA and CDR2 is SQIVND in the germline V gene (reference sequence). J was trimmed by 3 bases and V by 4 bases; bases with no gene match: 2. This CDR3 is built from 13 residues. The CDR3 DNA reads as TGTGCCAGTAGTACGACAGGGTACACTGAAGCTTTCTTT. Translated: CASSTTGYTEAFF.

This chain connects TRBV25-1 to TRBJ1-1; D possibly corresponds to TRBD1 (5 bases). V shed 4 bases and J shed 5 bases, with 11 bases lying between them. The CDR3 spans 13 residues. Germline V gives CDR1 MGHDK, CDR2 SYGVNS. The CDR3 loop is CASSGGGRTEAFF. Here the CDR3 DNA reads TGTGCCAGCAGTGGGGGGGGTCGTACTGAAGCTTTCTTT.

The gene calls are TRBV2 and TRBJ2-3; 9 positions agree with TRBD1. Germline V gene sequence: CDR1 SNHLY, CDR2 FYNNEI. The CDR3 is 15 residues long. V lost 6 bases and J lost 1; bases outside the gene matches: 5. This chain's CDR3 is CASSQQGAGTDTQYF. The DNA of the CDR3 is TGTGCCAGCAGCCAACAGGGGGCAGGCACAGATACGCAGTATTTT. Full variable domain (missing parts from reference TRBV2 and TRBJ2-3): EPEVTQTPSHQVTQMGQEVILRCVPISNHLYFYWYRQILGQKVEFLVSFYNNEISEKSEIFDDQFSVERPDGSNFTLKIRSTKLEDSAMYFCASSQQGAGTDTQYFGPGTRLTVL.

The CDR3 sequence is CASRRLINTDTQYF. The DNA for the CDR3 is TGTGCCAGCAGAAGACTAATAAATACAGATACGCAGTATTTT. The rearrangement joins TRBV2 to TRBJ2-3; maybe TRBD2 (5 bases). The V end was cut by 6 bases, the J end by 3 bases, with 13 bases between. The CDR3 is made up of 14 amino acids. Germline lookup yields CDR1 SNHLY and CDR2 FYNNEI.

The rearrangement links TRBV2 to TRBJ1-4; 9 positions agree with TRBD1. This CDR3 has 14 amino acids. Germline CDR1 reads SNHLY; CDR2 reads FYNNEI. The V and J ends lost 6 bases and 8 bases, in that order; junction bases with no gene match: 7. The CDR3 DNA reads TGTGCCAGCAGCCTACAGGGGGCTAGCGAAAAACTGTTTTTT. Translation: CASSLQGASEKLFF.

This clone was seen only a few times. This chain connects TRBV6-2 or TRBV6-3 to TRBJ2-7, with D perhaps matching TRBD2 (6 bases). V shed 0 bases and J shed 3 bases, with 15 bases lying between them. CDR1 is MNHEY, CDR2 SVGEGT, per germline. The CDR3 has 16 amino acids. The CDR3 sequence is CASSYSDLGGDYEQYF. In DNA, the CDR3 is TGTGCCAGCAGTTACTCAGATTTGGGGGGAGACTACGAGCAGTACTTC.

CDR3 sequence (DNA): TGTGCCAGCAGCTTACCGACTAGCGGGGGGGAATCGGATACGCAGTATTTT. This codes for CASSLPTSGGESDTQYF. J is TRBJ2-3 and V is TRBV11-2; 14 positions match TRBD2. Trimming removed 2 bases from V and 6 bases from J; junction bases left unmatched: 7. Germline lookup yields CDR1 SGHAT and CDR2 FQNNGV. This CDR3 is 17 amino acids long. The variable domain in full, completed from reference TRBV11-2 and TRBJ2-3, reads EAGVAQSPRYKIIEKRQSVAFWCNPISGHATLYWYQQILGQGPKLLIQFQNNGVVDDSQLPKDRFSAERLKGVDSTLKIQPAKLEDSAVYLCASSLPTSGGESDTQYFGPGTRLTVL.

This chain joins TRBV19 and TRBJ2-7; 9 bases are a match to TRBD2. The germline CDR1 and CDR2 sequences are LNHDA and SQIVND (reference sequence). Losses at the gene ends were 4 bases for V and 3 bases for J; bases not matched to a gene: 7. The CDR3 spans 15 residues. The CDR3 sequence is CASSTTSGYLYEQYF. CDR3 DNA sequence: TGTGCCAGTAGTACGACTAGCGGTTACCTCTACGAGCAGTACTTC.